This TCR beta chain was identified during a study of beta chain features in type 1 diabetes (dated by TCRdb to 2017 to 2018). About the full investigation: Mean age, gender distribution, total cell number and subset yield were not different between patients and healthy donors. A total of roughly 100 million sorted cells were examined across all samples, and the number of cells per subset was strongly correlated with RNA yield. Naive and central memory subsets were obtained from all 30 or so donors, but regulatory and stem cell-like memory subsets were isolated from only 8 patients and roughly 8 healthy donors. In the study, recently diagnosed type 1 diabetes patients and matched healthy donors were compared on the TCRB repertoires of their sorted circulating CD4+ T cell subsets.

A single peripheral blood draw of about 120 mL on average was collected from each donor into heparinised tubes. Naive, central memory, regulatory and stem cell-like memory CD4+ T cells were sorted on a BD FACSAria II using a panel including CD45RO, CCR7, CD25, CD127, CD95 and CD27. A purity above 98% was achieved for all sorted populations. Right away, PBMCs were isolated by Lymphoprep density gradient centrifugation and were stained directly, with no culture step. So that batch effects would be minimized, each experiment stained and sorted samples in pairs, pairing one healthy donor with one patient. Taken from cysteine to phenylalanine, the CDR3 has 13 residues. Only CDR3 DNA remains: 39 bases, in frame from the first base. V is reduced by 3 bases and J by 7 bases, leaving a spacing of 13 bases between them. CDR1 and CDR2 were assigned from the germline V gene as SGDLS and YYNGEE. The entire isolated RNA was reverse transcribed using the High Capacity cDNA Reverse Transcription Kit, and thus expressed TCRB transcripts were sequenced. Deep immunoSEQ sequencing was performed on naive, central memory and regulatory T cell samples, with an average of roughly 3.3 million total reads per sample. Sorted cells were lysed in RLT buffer, and RNA was extracted using DNase-treated RNeasy Micro or Mini kits according to cell number. Each cell subset was processed on its own to prevent cross-contamination, while patient and healthy donor samples were processed together. The immunoSEQ multiplex PCR was used to amplify TCRB sequences from cDNA, yielding 87-bp fragments that span the CDR3 region. Sequencing of the amplicons was performed on the Illumina HiSeq platform. As for how the authors treated the data: Synthetic template baselines were used to correct PCR bias computationally, reads within Hamming distance 2 were collapsed together, and singletons that could not be merged were discarded. By aligning reads against IMGT, V, D and J genes, CDR3 length, and insertions or deletions at six rearrangement sites were assigned. Clonotype counts were normalized to sorted cell number within each subset before computing true diversity and Gini coefficients with the tcR R package. The overlap coefficient, calculated on TCRB nucleotide sequences, was used to quantify repertoire sharing. Out-of-frame TCRB sequences from naive cells were analyzed as a proxy for the pre-selection repertoire. Here the immuneACCESS table is served through TCRdb, limited to in-frame sequences with V and J called. Missing clones are a known gap in these copies; in checked studies unresolved V genes cover under half, and the rest lacks a known reason. Clone size and the V and J calls come from that table; the DNA yielded D and trimming. Present in this sample are 200,000 to 250,000 clones, around 65% of which were seen just once. Of the sample, 0.053% is held by the ten largest clones.

Study-level results and caveats: A moderate but significant shortening of TCRB CDR3 length was observed in type 1 diabetes patients in all four CD4+ subsets. Shorter templates might have been favored by PCR, but patient and control samples were amplified and corrected together, so both groups would have been affected equally by any skew. Sequencing cDNA rather than genomic DNA could over-represent highly expressing activated cells, although activation and CD3 levels did not differ between groups. Because the HLA sub-analyses included only small numbers of individuals, any influence of HLA type on TCRB rearrangement was left unresolved. Naive, central memory and regulatory TCRB repertoires appeared to be more similar among patients than among healthy donors. At VDJ recombination sites, patients with type 1 diabetes made fewer insertions and deleted more nucleotides, a pattern implying thymic rearrangement abnormalities.

This clone was seen only a few times. The clone's antigen remains unknown. No quality values exist for individual bases; no much larger clone is one base distant. The TCR was taken from a man under 40 in good health. The sample consisted of naive CD4+ T cells from blood. Reading the label with the study, this specimen's cell subset or site is: true naive CD4+ T cells. The chain was built from TRBV9 and TRBJ2-5; no confident D gene assignment can be made. In nucleotide form, the sequence is TGTGCCAGCAGCGCCGACTCCCTGTGGACCCAGTACTTC. Its protein is CASSADSLWTQYF.